Below are 17 T cell receptor beta chains sequenced from a single sample in a study of PD-1 blockade in classical Hodgkin lymphoma. TCRdb's copy holds only in-frame clones and misses some; the assay was immunoSEQ multiplex PCR. The sample has about 28,000 clones, roughly 85% seen once. All the patients suffered relapse after autologous stem cell transplantation, and brentuximab vedotin exposure differed. The sequencing here drew on peripheral blood mononuclear cells (PBMCs), taken before the second cycle of nivolumab. Every receptor here comes from a human donor with classical Hodgkin lymphoma.

V and J are TRBV19 and TRBJ2-5; 8 bases agree with TRBD1. The end of the DNA is better explained by TRBJ2-7, so the J call may be wrong. There are 15 residues in the CDR3. CDR1 LNHDA and CDR2 SQIVND come from the germline V gene (reference sequence). CDR3 sequence (DNA): TGTGCCAGTAGTAGATCCGGGACAGGCAACTACGAGCAGTACTTC. Translating it yields CASSRSGTGNYEQYF.

This clone has more than one count but fewer than ten. This chain joins TRBV9 and TRBJ1-4, with D uncertain. This CDR3 is built from 15 residues. The V end lost 3 bases, the J end lost 7 bases, and 16 bases lay between the germline ends. Germline V gives CDR1 SGDLS, CDR2 YYNGEE. CDR3 amino acids: CASSGTWGASEKLFF. CDR3 bases: TGTGCCAGCAGCGGGACGTGGGGTGCGAGTGAAAAACTGTTTTTT.

The chain is built from TRBV6-6 and TRBJ2-1; D uncertain. The CDR3 length is 15 residues. CDR1 is MNHNY and CDR2 is SVGAGI in the germline V gene (reference sequence). Trimming took off 9 bases at V and 0 bases at J, with 15 bases between the two ends. The CDR3 is CASTLELSSYNEQFF. CDR3 sequence (DNA): TGTGCCAGTACCTTGGAGCTTAGCTCCTACAATGAGCAGTTCTTC.

J is TRBJ2-7 and V is TRBV5-1, with 9 bases that match TRBD1. This CDR3 is built from 15 residues. V lost 3 bases and J lost 7; bases outside the gene matches: 11. CDR1 is SGHRS, CDR2 YFSETQ, per germline. CDR3 protein: CASSSGGTGTLEQYF. CDR3 in DNA: TGCGCCAGCAGCTCAGGGGGGACAGGGACCCTAGAGCAGTACTTC.

V gene TRBV28 combines with J gene TRBJ2-1; D tentatively reads TRBD1 or TRBD2 (5 bases each). The V gene's germline CDR1 is MDHEN and CDR2 SYDVKM. The CDR3 length is 18 residues. V lost 4 bases and J 9 bases, leaving 28 bases between the germline ends. CDR3 nucleotide sequence: TGTGCCAGCAGTTGGGGTGGGTCGGGGCGGACTTCTGGGAGTGAGCAGTTCTTC. The encoded protein is CASSWGGSGRTSGSEQFF.

This clone was counted once. This chain connects TRBV28 to TRBJ1-2; 8 nucleotides match TRBD1. There are 14 residues in the CDR3. V was clipped by 5 bases and J by 6 bases; unmatched bases: 8. CDR1 is MDHEN and CDR2 is SYDVKM in the germline V gene. This chain's CDR3 is CASSPGTGLDGYTF. The CDR3 DNA reads TGTGCCAGCAGTCCTGGGACAGGCTTGGATGGCTACACCTTC.

The rearrangement uses TRBV5-1 and TRBJ2-2, with D unresolved. The CDR3 is 16 residues long. The V and J ends lost 6 bases and 1 base respectively, with 16 bases between them. Germline values: CDR1 SGHRS, CDR2 YFSETQ. The CDR3 nucleotides read TGCGCCAGCACTTATTCTCGGTCGGGGAACACCGGGGAGCTGTTTTTT. It yields the protein CASTYSRSGNTGELFF.

CDR3 amino acids: CASSLGPGVNTEAFF. The CDR3 bases are TGTGCCAGCAGCCTAGGACCGGGAGTGAACACTGAAGCTTTCTTT. The chain joins TRBV11-2 to TRBJ1-1; D is unclear. V lost 5 bases and J lost 0, with 13 bases in between. The CDR3 is made up of 15 amino acids. The germline gives CDR1 SGHAT, CDR2 FQNNGV.

V is TRBV13 and J is TRBJ1-2; perhaps TRBD1 as D (6 bases). Deletions cut 11 bases from V and 7 bases from J, with 14 bases between. The CDR3 is 11 amino acids. Germline assignment: CDR1 PRHDT and CDR2 FYEKMQ (reference sequence). The CDR3 protein is CAGSQGGGYTF. The DNA of the CDR3 is TGTGCCGGCTCACAGGGAGGTGGCTACACCTTC.

This chain connects TRBV7-9 to TRBJ2-2, with unresolved D. Germline assignment: CDR1 SEHNR and CDR2 FQNEAQ (reference sequence). Trimming took off 0 bases at V and 7 bases at J, with 0 bases between the two ends. There are 11 residues in the CDR3. CDR3 sequence (DNA): TGTGCCAGCAGCTTAGCCGGGGAGCTGTTTTTT. This translates into CASSLAGELFF.

V usage is TRBV5-1 and J usage is TRBJ2-4; D unresolved. V shed 1 base and J shed 0 bases, with 11 bases lying between them. Germline V gives CDR1 SGHRS, CDR2 YFSETQ. This CDR3 spans 16 amino acids. The CDR3 loop is CASSLLFSLAKNIQYF. CDR3 DNA sequence: TGCGCCAGCAGCTTGCTTTTCAGCCTAGCCAAAAACATTCAGTACTTC.

This clone was observed once. The rearrangement uses TRBV7-2 and TRBJ2-2; D unresolved. The CDR3 loop spans 13 amino acids. CDR1 and CDR2 (germline): SGHTA, FQGNSA. V dropped 2 bases and J dropped 5 bases, with 6 bases sitting between them. The CDR3 sequence is CASSLWPTGELFF. The DNA for the CDR3 is TGTGCCAGCAGCTTATGGCCGACCGGGGAGCTGTTTTTT.

This clone was seen once. This sequence joins TRBV6-1 and TRBJ2-2; TRBD1 is a possible D gene (5 bases). V lost 1 base and J lost 6, with 9 bases in between. The CDR3 length is 14 residues. Germline V gives CDR1 MNHNS, CDR2 SASEGT. The CDR3 protein is CASSEGGRAGELFF. In DNA, the CDR3 is TGTGCCAGCAGTGAAGGAGGCAGGGCCGGGGAGCTGTTTTTT.

The rearrangement uses TRBV6-1 and TRBJ1-1, with D possibly being TRBD1 (5 bases). V was shortened by 6 bases and J by 4 bases, with 12 bases between the two germline ends. The length of the CDR3 is 13 residues. CDR1 and CDR2 (germline): MNHNS, SASEGT. The CDR3 spells CASRLGEITEAFF. DNA of the CDR3: TGTGCCAGCAGATTAGGGGAAATCACTGAAGCTTTCTTT.

The V and J genes are TRBV30 and TRBJ1-6; D possibly corresponds to TRBD1 (5 bases). From germline, CDR1 is GTSNPN and CDR2 SVGIG (reference sequence). The V and J ends lost 2 bases and 9 bases respectively, with 14 bases between them. The CDR3 extends over 14 amino acids. The CDR3 region has the DNA TGTGCCTGGAGTTTGTGGTCGGGGGGTTCACCCCTCCACTTT. Translated: CAWSLWSGGSPLHF.

The chain is built from TRBV9 and TRBJ1-1; tentative D call: TRBD1 (6 bases). Germline assignment: CDR1 SGDLS and CDR2 YYNGEE. The CDR3 has 14 residues. V was clipped by 4 bases and J by 0 bases, with 10 bases between them. The DNA of the CDR3 is TGTGCCAGCAGCCTCCGGGACATGAACACTGAAGCTTTCTTT. Protein sequence: CASSLRDMNTEAFF.

The chain recombines TRBV5-1 with TRBJ1-1; 7 bases agree with TRBD1. Germline V gives CDR1 SGHRS, CDR2 YFSETQ. CDR3 length equals 14 residues. The V and J ends lost 4 bases and 0 bases, in that order; junction bases with no gene match: 3. The CDR3 region is CASSQGGVNTEAFF. CDR3 in DNA: TGCGCCAGCAGCCAAGGGGGCGTGAACACTGAAGCTTTCTTT. Together with reference TRBV5-1 and TRBJ1-1, the CDR3 gives the full variable domain: KAGVTQTPRYLIKTRGQQVTLSCSPISGHRSVSWYQQTPGQGLQFLFEYFSETQRNKGNFPGRFSGRQFSNSRSEMNVSTLELGDSALYLCASSQGGVNTEAFFGQGTRLTVV.